Below are 22 T cell receptor beta chains sequenced from a single sample in a study of OX40 agonist ivuxolimab in advanced cancers. Profiled with immunoSEQ multiplex PCR; TCRdb holds only in-frame clones, not every one. Among 65,000 to 80,000 clones listed, roughly 90% were seen once. Here the sequenced sample was CD4+ or CD8+ T cells sorted from blood, taken in a trial of the OX40 agonist ivuxolimab. The receptors originated from an adult with an advanced solid tumor such as melanoma, head and neck, liver or kidney cancer.

This clone was seen only once. The chain recombines TRBV11-1 with TRBJ2-7; TRBD1 aligns across 7 bases. V lost 3 bases and J lost 0; bases outside the gene matches: 5. There are 15 residues in the CDR3. Per germline, CDR1 SGHAT and CDR2 FQDESV (reference sequence). The CDR3, as DNA: TGTGCCAGCAGCTTGGGACAGCTTACCTCCTACGAGCAGTACTTC. Protein: CASSLGQLTSYEQYF.

The V and J genes are TRBV14 and TRBJ2-3, with 10 bases lining up with TRBD2. V lost 0 bases, J lost 4 bases, and 7 bases stayed unmatched. Germline CDR1 and CDR2: SGHDN and FVKESK. This CDR3 has 17 amino acids. Here the CDR3 reads CASSQDVGTSVADTQYF. CDR3 nucleotide sequence: TGTGCCAGCAGCCAAGATGTGGGGACTAGCGTGGCAGATACGCAGTATTTT.

The chain has TRBV19 and TRBJ1-1; tentatively, D is TRBD1 (5 bases). V was trimmed by 1 base and J by 6 bases, leaving 6 bases between them. Germline V lookup: CDR1 LNHDA, CDR2 SQIVND (reference sequence). The CDR3 contains 12 residues. Here the CDR3 reads CASSIVGAEAFF. CDR3 sequence (DNA): TGTGCCAGTAGTATAGTAGGGGCTGAAGCTTTCTTT.

This chain connects TRBV5-1 to TRBJ2-5; D remains unclear. Germline V gene lookup returns CDR1 SGHRS and CDR2 YFSETQ. V was trimmed by 4 bases and J by 1 base, leaving 2 bases between them. This CDR3 has 11 residues. As DNA, the CDR3 is TGCGCCAGCAGCATCCAAGAGACCCAGTACTTC. Translated, it gives CASSIQETQYF. The whole variable domain, filled in from reference TRBV5-1 and TRBJ2-5, reads KAGVTQTPRYLIKTRGQQVTLSCSPISGHRSVSWYQQTPGQGLQFLFEYFSETQRNKGNFPGRFSGRQFSNSRSEMNVSTLELGDSALYLCASSIQETQYFGPGTRLLVL.

In nucleotides, the CDR3 is TGTGCCAGCAGTCGGGGGAGACAGGGGTACTCCTACGAGCAGTACTTC. This encodes CASSRGRQGYSYEQYF. This chain links TRBV6-4 with TRBJ2-7; 8 nucleotides match TRBD1. The germline V gene has CDR1 MRHNA and CDR2 SNTAGT. The length of the CDR3 is 16 residues. The trim removed 5 bases at V and 0 bases at J, leaving 9 bases unmatched.

The chain has TRBV30 and TRBJ1-1; D gene uncertain. In germline, CDR1 is GTSNPN, CDR2 SVGIG (reference sequence). CDR3 length equals 13 residues. Trimming pared 4 bases from V and 1 base from J, leaving 10 bases between. CDR3 coding DNA: TGTGCCTGGACCAGGACCGCGAACACTGAAGCTTTCTTT. This codes for CAWTRTANTEAFF.

The J gene is TRBJ1-5, the V gene TRBV5-4, with 7 positions matching TRBD1. The CDR3 length is 15 residues. CDR1 and CDR2 from the germline V gene are SGHNT and YYREEE (reference sequence). V shed 7 bases and J 5 bases; nucleotides not matched to a gene: 12. The DNA for the CDR3 is TGTGCCAGCTCCAAAGGGGGGGACAGCGATCAGCCCCAGCATTTT. Its translation is CASSKGGDSDQPQHF.

V is TRBV7-2 and J is TRBJ1-1, with 9 bases that match TRBD1. Germline V CDR1 and CDR2: SGHTA, FQGNSA. Losses at the gene ends were 4 bases for V and 6 bases for J; bases not matched to a gene: 9. CDR3 length: 15 residues. The CDR3 DNA reads TGTGCCAGCAGCTCTTGGACAGGGGTAATCGCTGAAGCTTTCTTT. The encoded protein is CASSSWTGVIAEAFF.

Notes on this clone: One end of the junction fails to match germline, which may point to a read error. This chain joins TRBV28 and TRBJ1-5, with 9 bases identical to TRBD1. The CDR3 totals 15 residues. The V gene's germline CDR1 is MDHEN and CDR2 SYDVKM. The chain's CDR3 is CASRLQGAGNQPQHF. The CDR3 region has the DNA TGTGCCAGCCGTTTACAGGGGGCAGGCAATCAGCCCCAGCATTTT.

The chain combines TRBV5-1 with TRBJ1-3, with D unclear. The germline gives CDR1 SGHRS, CDR2 YFSETQ. Trimming stripped 1 base from V and 4 bases from J, with 9 bases between. CDR3 size: 14 residues. The DNA of the CDR3 is TGCGCCAGCAGCTTGTGGGGAGAAGGAAACACCATATATTTT. The encoded protein is CASSLWGEGNTIYF. Supplemented by reference TRBV5-1 and TRBJ1-3, the full variable domain reads KAGVTQTPRYLIKTRGQQVTLSCSPISGHRSVSWYQQTPGQGLQFLFEYFSETQRNKGNFPGRFSGRQFSNSRSEMNVSTLELGDSALYLCASSLWGEGNTIYFGEGSWLTVV.

This chain uses TRBV5-4 with TRBJ2-1, with no clear D. CDR3 length equals 15 residues. The germline gives CDR1 SGHNT, CDR2 YYREEE (reference sequence). Trimming shortened V by 3 bases and J by 0 bases, and 10 bases separated the two germline ends. This CDR3 is CASSSGPPSYNEQFF. The DNA of the CDR3 is TGTGCCAGCAGCTCTGGACCCCCCTCCTACAATGAGCAGTTCTTC.

This clone was recorded a few times. The chain combines TRBV6-6 with TRBJ1-6; D might be TRBD1 (5 bases). The CDR3 contains 15 residues. CDR1 is MNHNY and CDR2 is SVGAGI in the germline V gene (reference sequence). Deletions cut 6 bases from V and 4 bases from J, with 13 bases between. The CDR3 coding sequence is TGTGCCAGCAGCCCGGGGCAGCATTATAATTCACCCCTCCACTTT. Encoded protein: CASSPGQHYNSPLHF.

This clone was found once. The chain employs TRBV5-6 and TRBJ2-3; possibly TRBD2 for D (6 bases). CDR1 is SGHDT, CDR2 YYEEEE, per germline. CDR3 length: 15 residues. V was trimmed by 4 bases and J by 6 bases, leaving 18 bases between them. CDR3 protein: CASSLTGLGMDTQYF. In DNA, the CDR3 is TGTGCCAGCAGCCTCACGGGACTGGGGATGGATACGCAGTATTTT.

The chain employs TRBV18 and TRBJ2-2, with 12 bases fitting TRBD1. CDR3 length: 15 amino acids. The V and J ends lost 5 bases and 6 bases, in that order; junction bases with no gene match: 4. The germline V gene has CDR1 KGHSH and CDR2 LQKENI. DNA of the CDR3: TGTGCCAGCTCATCGGGACAGGGGGCGGCCGGGGAGCTGTTTTTT. This codes for CASSSGQGAAGELFF.

This clone was counted between two and nine times. The chain links TRBV11-2 to TRBJ2-7; possible D gene TRBD2, 6 bases. This CDR3 is built from 13 residues. Germline CDR1 reads SGHAT; CDR2 reads FQNNGV. Trimming pared 0 bases from V and 12 bases from J, leaving 15 bases between. The DNA for the CDR3 is TGTGCCAGCAGCTTAGATTTTGTGCGGGAACGGTACTTC. This encodes CASSLDFVRERYF.

The chain recombines TRBV10-3 with TRBJ1-2; maybe TRBD1 (6 bases). This CDR3 has 14 residues. Germline-derived CDR1 and CDR2 are ENHRY and SYGVKD. Trimming took off 0 bases at V and 4 bases at J, with 9 bases between the two ends. The CDR3 protein is CAISESGQSYGYTF. The CDR3 DNA is TGTGCCATCAGTGAGTCCGGACAGTCCTATGGCTACACCTTC.

The CDR3 DNA sequence: TGTGCCAGCAGCTTTACTAAGACAGATACGCAGTATTTT. It encodes CASSFTKTDTQYF. The chain links TRBV7-7 to TRBJ2-3; D remains ambiguous. There are 13 residues in the CDR3. CDR1 is SSHAT and CDR2 is FNYEAQ in the germline V gene (reference sequence). V lost 3 bases and J 3 bases, leaving 7 bases between the germline ends.

The CDR3 loop is CASSSGRRTEAFF. In DNA form, the CDR3 reads TGTGCCAGCAGCTCAGGGCGTCGCACTGAAGCTTTCTTT. The V call is TRBV11-3, the J call TRBJ1-1; D is possibly TRBD1 (5 bases). From germline, CDR1 is SGHNT and CDR2 YENEEA. The V and J ends lost 4 bases and 4 bases respectively, with 10 bases between them. This CDR3 has 13 amino acids. The full variable domain, with the rest looked up from reference TRBV11-3 and TRBJ1-1, is EAGVVQSPRYKIIEKKQPVAFWCNPISGHNTLYWYLQNLGQGPELLIRYENEEAVDDSQLPKDRFSAERLKGVDSTLKIQPAELGDSAVYLCASSSGRRTEAFFGQGTRLTVV.

This sequence joins TRBV7-2 and TRBJ1-2, with D unresolved. V was shortened by 0 bases and J by 3 bases, with 8 bases between the two germline ends. Germline CDR1 is SGHTA and CDR2 is FQGNSA. The CDR3 length is 14 residues. Here the CDR3 DNA reads TGTGCCAGCAGCTTAGCGGGCGCGGACTATGGCTACACCTTC. This encodes CASSLAGADYGYTF.

Points on this clone: The junction does not match germline at one end; this may be a read error. The CDR3 sequence: CASGRQDPRDF. As DNA, the CDR3 is TGTGCTAGTGGTCGACAGGACCCCCGAGACTTC. The gene calls are TRBV12-5 and TRBJ2-7; tentative D call: TRBD1 (6 bases). This CDR3 comprises 11 residues. CDR1 is LGHNT and CDR2 is FRNRAP in the germline V gene.

V and J are TRBV5-4 and TRBJ2-3; 7 bases are shared with TRBD2. The CDR3 covers 13 residues. CDR1 is SGHNT and CDR2 is YYREEE in the germline V gene (reference sequence). With 4 bases clipped from V and 3 bases from J, the junction kept 2 bases outside the gene matches. The CDR3 reads CASSVLATDTQYF. The CDR3 DNA reads TGTGCCAGCAGCGTACTAGCGACAGATACGCAGTATTTT.

This clone appeared once. The chain joins TRBV9 to TRBJ2-1; 7 bases are shared with TRBD2. Germline V gives CDR1 SGDLS, CDR2 YYNGEE. Unmatched junction bases numbered 11, after V lost 3 bases and J lost 8 bases. The CDR3 totals 15 residues. The CDR3: CASSAGLVWGHEQFF. CDR3 sequence (DNA): TGTGCCAGCAGCGCCGGACTAGTCTGGGGCCATGAGCAGTTCTTC.